These 16 T cell receptor beta chains share one sample of origin, sequenced in a study of PD-1 blockade in classical Hodgkin lymphoma (dated by TCRdb to 2019 to 2021). The meaning of the sample's time point label: cycle 4 day 1 (C4D1), after more than 5 weeks of nivolumab. Every trial patient had relapsed after autologous stem cell transplantation, and cohorts A, B and C differed in prior brentuximab vedotin exposure. Libraries were prepared through the immunoSEQ multiplex PCR assay. The source is immuneACCESS, and TCRdb retained only in-frame sequences with V and J called. Part of the clones is not carried over; for the studies checked, unresolved V genes explain less than half of this, and the remainder is unexplained. The sample profile shows tens of thousands of clones; 70% to 80% of them were found once. Jointly, the top ten make up approximately 18% of the sample. Sequenced material: peripheral blood mononuclear cells (PBMCs), taken before the fourth cycle of nivolumab. All receptors come from a human donor with classical Hodgkin lymphoma.

This rearrangement joins TRBV7-3 to TRBJ2-1; 9 bases match TRBD2. The V segment lost 5 bases and the J segment 7 bases; nucleotides outside the gene matches: 9. CDR1 is SGHTA, CDR2 FQGTGA, per germline. The CDR3 has 15 residues. The CDR3 DNA follows: TGTGCCAGCAGCCCACCGGGACTAGCATGGAATGAGCAGTTCTTC. Translated: CASSPPGLAWNEQFF.

This chain connects TRBV6-5 to TRBJ2-1; D gene unclear. Germline loops: CDR1 MNHEY, CDR2 SVGAGI. V was shortened by 6 bases and J by 6 bases, with 9 bases between the two germline ends. The CDR3 consists of 12 residues. DNA for the CDR3: TGTGCCAGCAGCCGACTCGGCAATGAGCAGTTCTTC. It is translated as CASSRLGNEQFF.

The chain recombines TRBV21-1 with TRBJ1-1. TRBV21-1 is termed a pseudogene. The CDR3 runs 16 residues. The CDR3: CASSSGVATQFTEAFF. Written as DNA, the CDR3 is TGTGCCAGCAGTTCGGGCGTAGCTACACAATTCACTGAAGCTTTCTTT.

In its sample, this clone was seen many times. J is TRBJ1-3 and V is TRBV6-1; D not resolved. Germline V CDR1 and CDR2: MNHNS, SASEGT. CDR3 length equals 13 residues. The germline V and J ends were trimmed by 10 bases and 0 bases, with 10 bases remaining between them. The CDR3 nucleotides are TGTGCCATCAGACACCTCTCTGGAAACACCATATATTTT. Its protein product is CAIRHLSGNTIYF.

The sample holds a few counts of this clone. The CDR3: CAWDRDLLATEQFF. In DNA, the CDR3 is TGTGCCTGGGACCGGGACCTCCTCGCGACTGAGCAGTTCTTC. The V gene is TRBV30, the J gene TRBJ2-1; D is perhaps TRBD1 or TRBD2 (5 bases each). From germline, CDR1 is GTSNPN and CDR2 SVGIG (reference sequence). Trimming shortened V by 5 bases and J by 9 bases, and 20 bases separated the two germline ends. CDR3 length: 14 residues.

This rearrangement joins TRBV27 to TRBJ2-2, with D possibly called TRBD1 or TRBD2 (5 bases each). The CDR3 consists of 18 residues. Germline V gene sequence: CDR1 MNHEY, CDR2 SMNVEV (reference sequence). Between the trimmed V and J ends, which lost 4 bases and 2 bases, there was a span of 20 bases. The CDR3 nucleotides read TGTGCCAGCAGTTCCCCCCAGGTTTGGGGGACCAACACCGGGGAGCTGTTTTTT. Protein product: CASSSPQVWGTNTGELFF.

The chain joins TRBV4-3 to TRBJ2-6; D gene uncertain. Germline values: CDR1 LGHNA, CDR2 YSLEER. The V end was cut by 0 bases, the J end by 0 bases, with 3 bases between. The CDR3 consists of 15 residues. DNA of the CDR3: TGCGCCAGCAGCCAAGAGAGCTCTGGGGCCAACGTCCTGACTTTC. Its translation is CASSQESSGANVLTF.

The chain has TRBV19 and TRBJ2-7; 9 nucleotides line up with TRBD1. The CDR3 sequence is 16 residues long. Germline assignment: CDR1 LNHDA and CDR2 SQIVND (reference sequence). V trimming: 5 bases; J trimming: 6 bases; junction bases outside the gene matches: 14. CDR3 sequence: CASSLLGTGRMGEQYF. CDR3 coding DNA: TGTGCCAGTAGTCTCCTGGGGACAGGGCGGATGGGCGAGCAGTACTTC.

The genes are TRBV15 and TRBJ1-2; 7 bases agree with TRBD1. CDR3 length equals 16 residues. With 4 bases clipped from V and 2 bases from J, the junction kept 10 bases outside the gene matches. From germline, CDR1 is LNHNV and CDR2 YYDKDF (reference sequence). CDR3 coding DNA: TGTGCCACCAGCACGACAGGGTTTGGGAAAAACTATGGCTACACCTTC. Translation gives CATSTTGFGKNYGYTF.

The chain combines TRBV19 with TRBJ2-3; tentative D call: TRBD2 (6 bases). V was pared by 10 bases and J by 5 bases, with 13 bases between. The CDR3 sequence is 12 residues long. Germline V gene sequence: CDR1 LNHDA, CDR2 SQIVND (reference sequence). CDR3 in DNA: TGTGCCACCTCGGGAGTAGTAGATACGCAGTATTTT. Protein product: CATSGVVDTQYF.

This clone was counted ten times or more. This chain uses TRBV6-5 with TRBJ2-1; 9 positions match TRBD2. The CDR3 loop spans 14 amino acids. Germline V gene lookup returns CDR1 MNHEY and CDR2 SVGAGI. V shed 6 bases, J shed 7 bases, and the junction held 7 bases outside the gene matches. CDR3 protein: CASRTGLAWNEQFF. The CDR3 nucleotides are TGTGCCAGCAGGACGGGACTAGCTTGGAATGAGCAGTTCTTC.

This clone was detected a few times. The genes are TRBV5-1 and TRBJ1-1; TRBD1 matches at 8 bases. Germline lookup yields CDR1 SGHRS and CDR2 YFSETQ. This CDR3 spans 17 amino acids. With 0 bases clipped from V and 2 bases from J, the junction kept 9 bases outside the gene matches. CDR3 region: CASSLAGWQGANTEAFF. In DNA, the CDR3 is TGCGCCAGCAGCTTGGCCGGGTGGCAGGGGGCAAACACTGAAGCTTTCTTT.

V usage is TRBV6-6 and J usage is TRBJ1-3; weak D call: TRBD2 (6 bases). The J call is doubtful: the DNA matches TRBJ2-2 better. Germline-derived CDR1 and CDR2 are MNHNY and SVGAGI (reference sequence). There are 14 residues in the CDR3. Here the CDR3 DNA reads TGTGCCAGCAGTGCGGGGTCCGACACCGGGGAGCTGTTTTTT. It is translated as CASSAGSDTGELFF.

The chain is built from TRBV9 and TRBJ1-4; no definite D call. V lost 0 bases and J 8 bases, leaving 14 bases between the germline ends. Per the germline V gene, CDR1 is SGDLS and CDR2 is YYNGEE. The CDR3 spans 15 residues. CDR3 nucleotides: TGTGCCAGCAGCGTAGCTCCCACAGTAGGGGAAAAACTGTTTTTT. Translated, it gives CASSVAPTVGEKLFF.

This rearrangement joins TRBV5-6 to TRBJ1-6; TRBD1 might be the D (5 bases). Trimming removed 6 bases from V and 2 bases from J, with 9 bases in between. CDR3 length equals 14 residues. Germline CDR1 and CDR2: SGHDT and YYEEEE. CDR3 sequence: CASTGQAYNSPLHF. CDR3 DNA: TGTGCCAGCACCGGACAAGCCTATAATTCACCCCTCCACTTT.

This chain connects TRBV4-2 to TRBJ1-1; D perhaps matches TRBD1 (5 bases). Germline CDR1 and CDR2: LGHNA and YNFKEQ. The CDR3 is 15 residues long. The V end lost 1 base, the J end lost 1 base, and 10 bases lay between the germline ends. CDR3 residues: CASSQGRTGNTEAFF. For the CDR3, the DNA is TGTGCCAGCAGCCAAGGACGAACAGGGAACACTGAAGCTTTCTTT.